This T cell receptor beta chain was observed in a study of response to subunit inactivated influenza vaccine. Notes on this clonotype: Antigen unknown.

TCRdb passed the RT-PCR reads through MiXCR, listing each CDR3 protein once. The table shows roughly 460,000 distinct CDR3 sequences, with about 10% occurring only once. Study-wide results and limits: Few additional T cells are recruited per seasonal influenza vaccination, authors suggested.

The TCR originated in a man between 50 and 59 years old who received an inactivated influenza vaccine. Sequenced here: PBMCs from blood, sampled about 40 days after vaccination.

For the CDR3, the DNA is TGTGCCAGCAGCGTAGCCTCAAGGGGAGGGGTGACCGGGGAGCTGTTTTTT. This codes for CASSVASRGGVTGELFF. The chain uses TRBV9 and TRBJ2-2; TRBD2 matches at 7 bases. V was clipped by 0 bases and J by 5 bases; unmatched bases: 10. The CDR3 length is 17 residues. Germline V gene sequence: CDR1 SGDLS, CDR2 YYNGEE.